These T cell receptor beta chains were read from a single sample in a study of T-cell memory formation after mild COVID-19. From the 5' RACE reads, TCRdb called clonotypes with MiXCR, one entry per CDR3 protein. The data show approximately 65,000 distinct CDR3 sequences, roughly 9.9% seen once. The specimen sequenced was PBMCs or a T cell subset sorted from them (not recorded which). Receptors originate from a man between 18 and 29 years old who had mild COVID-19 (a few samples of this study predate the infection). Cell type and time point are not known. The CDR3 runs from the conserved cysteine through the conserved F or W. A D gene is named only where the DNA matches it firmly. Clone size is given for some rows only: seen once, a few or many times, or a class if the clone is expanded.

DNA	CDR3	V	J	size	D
TGTGCCAGCAGCCCCGGATGGGAGAACTACGAGCAGTACTTC	CASSPGWENYEQYF	TRBV5-6	TRBJ2-7	.	.
TGTGCCAGCAGCTTCGGACGTGTGGAGCAGTTCTTC	CASSFGRVEQFF	TRBV7-2	TRBJ2-1	medium-sized	.
TGTGCCAGCAGCAAGAGAGGGCAGGGTGGCTATGGCTACACCTTC	CASSKRGQGGYGYTF	TRBV12-3/TRBV12-4	TRBJ1-2	.	.
TGTGCCAGCAGCTCTAGGGGCGGAGACATTCAGTACTTC	CASSSRGGDIQYF	TRBV7-2	TRBJ2-4	.	.
TGTGCCAGCAGTTTTAACGGATATCAGCCCCAGCATTTT	CASSFNGYQPQHF	TRBV12-3/TRBV12-4	TRBJ1-5	few	.
TGTGCCAGCAGTTACAAAGCGGGGGGCCAGCCCCAGCATTTT	CASSYKAGGQPQHF	TRBV6-2/TRBV6-3	TRBJ1-5	few	.
TGCAGTGGATTTAGGACGGGATCCTCCTACGAGCAGTACTTC	CSGFRTGSSYEQYF	TRBV20-1	TRBJ2-7	few	.
TGTGCCAGCTCACCGGCAGGGTCAGATACGCAGTATTTT	CASSPAGSDTQYF	TRBV18	TRBJ2-3	few	.
TGTGCCAGCAGTTACCGGCCAGGATATTATGAAGCTTTCTTT	CASSYRPGYYEAFF	TRBV6-2/TRBV6-3	TRBJ1-1	.	.
TGTGCCAGCAGTTTCCGTACTGCGACCTACAATGAGCAGTTCTTC	CASSFRTATYNEQFF	TRBV28	TRBJ2-1	few	.
TGCAGTGCTAGAGACCAAGACACAGATACGCAGTATTTT	CSARDQDTDTQYF	TRBV20-1	TRBJ2-3	.	.
TGCGCCAGCAGTGACCAGATCACAGATACGCAGTATTTT	CASSDQITDTQYF	TRBV10-1	TRBJ2-3	few	.
TGTGCCACCCGGGGGGGCCCAACAGATACGCAGTATTTT	CATRGGPTDTQYF	TRBV6-5	TRBJ2-3	few	TRBD2
TGCAGCGTTGGTCTAGCGGGCCCGGGGACCCAGTACTTC	CSVGLAGPGTQYF	TRBV29-1	TRBJ2-5	.	TRBD2
TGCGCCAGCAGCGTGACTAGCTCCGACTACAATGAGCAGTTCTTC	CASSVTSSDYNEQFF	TRBV5-1	TRBJ2-1	many	TRBD2
TGTGCCAGCAGCCTAGCGGGACCTACGGGAGATACGCAGTATTTT	CASSLAGPTGDTQYF	TRBV7-2	TRBJ2-3	.	TRBD2
TGTGCCAGCAGCTTAGGAGTCGGGGGGGCCTACGAGCAGTACTTC	CASSLGVGGAYEQYF	TRBV7-2	TRBJ2-7	.	TRBD2
TGCGCCAGCAGCTTGTGGGGGGACTACGAGCAGTACTTC	CASSLWGDYEQYF	TRBV5-1	TRBJ2-7	.	.
TGTGCCATCAGTGACCCTGGACAGGTTTTGAACACTGAAGCTTTCTTT	CAISDPGQVLNTEAFF	TRBV10-3	TRBJ1-1	few	TRBD1
TGCGCCAGCAGCTACACGACAGACTACCTCTCTGGGGCCAACGTCCTGACTTTC	CASSYTTDYLSGANVLTF	TRBV5-1	TRBJ2-6	.	.
TGTGCCAGCAGTTCCCTTTACGCGGGACAGGGTGAAAAACTGTTTTTT	CASSSLYAGQGEKLFF	TRBV6-5	TRBJ1-4	.	TRBD1
TGTGCCAGCACCAAGGACCCGGACAATCATCCGGTCAGCGGTGGCTACACCTTC	CASTKDPDNHPVSGGYTF	TRBV27	TRBJ1-2	few	.
TGTGCCAGCAGTAGGCAATCGGGGGAGACCCAGTACTTC	CASSRQSGETQYF	TRBV12-3/TRBV12-4	TRBJ2-5	many	.
TGCGCCAGCAGCTTGGGCAGCGGGGGAGCTTTCGGCGCAGATACGCAGTATTTT	CASSLGSGGAFGADTQYF	TRBV5-1	TRBJ2-3	few	TRBD2
TGCGCCAGCAGCTCAACATCCCTGGCGACAGGTTCCTATGGCTACACCTTC	CASSSTSLATGSYGYTF	TRBV5-1	TRBJ1-2	.	.
TGTGCCAGCAGTCGACAGGGTTTGCGGACAGATACGCAGTATTTT	CASSRQGLRTDTQYF	TRBV7-2	TRBJ2-3	many	TRBD1
TGCGCCAGCAGCCCCCAAAGGGAATATGAGCAGTTCTTC	CASSPQREYEQFF	TRBV5-1	TRBJ2-1	.	.
TGTGCCAGCAGCTTAAGACTTTACTTC	CASSLRLYF	TRBV7-9	TRBJ2-5	many	.
TGCGCCAGCAGCGTACAGGGGGCGATAGATTCACCCCTCCACTTT	CASSVQGAIDSPLHF	TRBV5-1	TRBJ1-6	few	TRBD1
TGTGCCAGCAGCCCAAGCGGGGGGGCGGTTGAGCAGTTCTTC	CASSPSGGAVEQFF	TRBV7-3	TRBJ2-1	many	TRBD2
TGCGCCAGCTGGAAGGACGGGGGCGCGGAGATGAATGAGCAGTTCTTC	CASWKDGGAEMNEQFF	TRBV10-2	TRBJ2-1	few	.
TGTGCCAGCAGCCAGGGGACCCCGGGGGGTTCCACAGATACGCAGTATTTT	CASSQGTPGGSTDTQYF	TRBV7-2	TRBJ2-3	.	.
TGTGCCACCAGTGGTAGCAACCTAAATGAGCAGTTCTTC	CATSGSNLNEQFF	TRBV24-1	TRBJ2-1	.	.
TGTGCCAGCAGTTTGCTCGAGTCTGGGACGCAGTATTTT	CASSLLESGTQYF	TRBV12-3/TRBV12-4	TRBJ2-3	few	.
TGCGCCAGCAGGCGCCGAACAGGGGATGCAGATACGCAGTATTTT	CASRRRTGDADTQYF	TRBV5-1	TRBJ2-3	.	TRBD1
TGCAGCGTTGCCCGCCCCGGGCGTGGGACCGTGAGCTCCTACAATGAGCAGTTCTTC	CSVARPGRGTVSSYNEQFF	TRBV29-1	TRBJ2-1	.	.
TGTGCCAGCAGGTCGGCCGGGACAGGGCGTTCAGATACGCAGTATTTT	CASRSAGTGRSDTQYF	TRBV6-5	TRBJ2-3	many	TRBD1
TGCGCCAGCAGCTTGCGCGGGGGTGGAGAGACCCAGTACTTC	CASSLRGGGETQYF	TRBV5-1	TRBJ2-5	many	TRBD2
TGTGCCAGCAGGTGGGGGTATAATTCACCCCTCCACTTT	CASRWGYNSPLHF	TRBV6-5	TRBJ1-6	many	.
TGCGCCAGCAGCCACGCAGATACGCAGTATTTT	CASSHADTQYF	TRBV4-1	TRBJ2-3	many	.
TGCAGTGCACAGGGGGATGACGAGCAGTACTTC	CSAQGDDEQYF	TRBV20-1	TRBJ2-7	few	TRBD1
TGTGCCAGCAGCTTGGGTGTCGGGTTGAACACTGAAGCTTTCTTT	CASSLGVGLNTEAFF	TRBV5-4	TRBJ1-1	.	.
TGTGCCAGCAGTTTAGCGGCAGGGCGAGGAGGCTACACCTTC	CASSLAAGRGGYTF	TRBV12-3/TRBV12-4	TRBJ1-2	.	.
TGCGCCAGCAGCCTGGATAGGGGGACGAGGACTAATGAAAAACTGTTTTTT	CASSLDRGTRTNEKLFF	TRBV4-1	TRBJ1-4	few	.
TGTGCCAGCCGGGGGACAGGGAAGACTGAAGCTTTCTTT	CASRGTGKTEAFF	TRBV27	TRBJ1-1	many	TRBD1
TGTGCCAGCAGTTTCGGAGGGGTCCCGTCTAACTATGGCTACACCTTC	CASSFGGVPSNYGYTF	TRBV12-3/TRBV12-4	TRBJ1-2	.	.
TGCGCCAGCAGCTTGGCCGACGGGAACACTGAAGCTTTCTTT	CASSLADGNTEAFF	TRBV5-1	TRBJ1-1	few	.
TGTGCCAGCAGCTCAACAGGGGCCCGGGAGACCCAGTACTTC	CASSSTGARETQYF	TRBV11-2	TRBJ2-5	few	TRBD1
TGTGCCTCCCGGGGGGTGTTTGGAAATGAGCAGTTCTTC	CASRGVFGNEQFF	TRBV27	TRBJ2-1	.	TRBD2
TGCGCCAGCAGCCAAGAATCTTGGGACGGGGCCAACGTCCTGACTTTC	CASSQESWDGANVLTF	TRBV4-3	TRBJ2-6	few	.
TGTGCCAGCTCACCAGGGACAGGGAACACCGGGGAGCTGTTTTTT	CASSPGTGNTGELFF	TRBV18	TRBJ2-2	.	TRBD1
TGTGCCAGCAGCTTCGGACTACCGAACACCGGGGAGCTGTTTTTT	CASSFGLPNTGELFF	TRBV11-2	TRBJ2-2	.	.
TGTGCCAGCTCTGCGGGACAAAACAGAAGGCAAGAGACCCAGTACTTC	CASSAGQNRRQETQYF	TRBV6-2/TRBV6-3	TRBJ2-5	.	.